A few counts support the clone carrying this TCR beta chain. Its matching antigen is unknown. These data originate in a study of quantifying T cell responses using KT2 cells. About the research overall: cDNA was made from DNase-treated RNA using alpha and beta constant primers. Whole-study results and caveats: Counts of KT2 alpha and beta sequences rose linearly with the number of KT2 cells added.

The ends were cut back, 5 bases at V and 2 bases at J, with 12 bases in the middle. The CDR3 is 14 amino acids. The germline CDR1 and CDR2 sequences are SEHNR and FQNEAQ (reference sequence). Each cDNA got a UMI-containing oligo ligated at its 3' end. First-round PCR used around 4 cycles and beta primers RC1.1 and RC1.2 covering TRBC1 and TRBC2. TCRdb reprocessed the UMI-ligation and nested PCR reads via MiXCR and lists one record per CDR3 protein. The data show roughly 50,000 distinct CDR3 sequences, 12% seen once. This clonotype was sampled from a human donor. V usage is TRBV7-9 and J usage is TRBJ1-2; no clear D. Source material: PBMCs spiked with cells of the T cell clone KT2. The CDR3 nucleotides are TGTGCCAGCAGCCCCGGCCCGCAAAACTATGGCTACACCTTC. Protein product: CASSPGPQNYGYTF.